This T cell receptor beta chain stems from a study of siplizumab effects on memory and regulatory T cells. Germline assignment: CDR1 LNHDA and CDR2 SQIVND (reference sequence). The CDR3 is 18 amino acids. V was clipped by 3 bases and J by 2 bases, with 20 bases between them. Note on this clone: Its antigen remains unidentified.

Per individual sample, some 10^5 TCR templates were assayed. Only in-frame clones appear in the TCRdb table, and some are missing; sequencing was by immunoSEQ multiplex PCR. The sample has some 110,000 clones, over 90% seen once. The study, taken as a whole, reports: Researchers did not confirm the suppressive function of proliferating Tregs from siplizumab cultures.

Material for sequencing was Tregs sorted from blood. The TCR sequence derives from a human donor in good health. The rearrangement uses TRBV19 and TRBJ1-5; TRBD1 is a possible D gene (6 bases). Here the CDR3 DNA reads TGTGCCAGTAGTATGGTGGAGACAGGCCCTCTGGGCAATCAGCCCCAGCATTTT. Amino acids: CASSMVETGPLGNQPQHF.